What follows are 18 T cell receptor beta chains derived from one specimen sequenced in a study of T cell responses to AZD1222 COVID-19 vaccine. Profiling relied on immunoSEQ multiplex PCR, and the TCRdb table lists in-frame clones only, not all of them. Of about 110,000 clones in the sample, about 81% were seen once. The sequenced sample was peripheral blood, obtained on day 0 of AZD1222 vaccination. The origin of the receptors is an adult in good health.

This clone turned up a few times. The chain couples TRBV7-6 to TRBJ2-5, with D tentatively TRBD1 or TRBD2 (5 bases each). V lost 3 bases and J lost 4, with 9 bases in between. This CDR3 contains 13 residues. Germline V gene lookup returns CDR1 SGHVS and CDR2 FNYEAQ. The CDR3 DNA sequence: TGTGCCAGCAGCTTCGGGACCGTAGAGACCCAGTACTTC. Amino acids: CASSFGTVETQYF. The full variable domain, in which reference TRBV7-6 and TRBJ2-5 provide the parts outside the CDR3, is GAGVSQSPRYKVTKRGQDVALRCDPISGHVSLYWYRQALGQGPEFLTYFNYEAQQDKSGLPNDRFSAERPEGSISTLTIQRTEQRDSAMYRCASSFGTVETQYFGPGTRLLVL.

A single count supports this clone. This CDR3 is CASSLDRPYEQYF. In DNA form, the CDR3 reads TGTGCCAGCAGCTTAGACAGACCCTACGAGCAGTACTTC. The chain combines TRBV11-2 with TRBJ2-7, with D unresolved. Germline loops: CDR1 SGHAT, CDR2 FQNNGV. This CDR3 region has 13 residues. Deletions cut 0 bases from V and 2 bases from J, with 5 bases between. Full variable domain (remainder filled in from reference TRBV11-2 and TRBJ2-7): EAGVAQSPRYKIIEKRQSVAFWCNPISGHATLYWYQQILGQGPKLLIQFQNNGVVDDSQLPKDRFSAERLKGVDSTLKIQPAKLEDSAVYLCASSLDRPYEQYFGPGTRLTVT.

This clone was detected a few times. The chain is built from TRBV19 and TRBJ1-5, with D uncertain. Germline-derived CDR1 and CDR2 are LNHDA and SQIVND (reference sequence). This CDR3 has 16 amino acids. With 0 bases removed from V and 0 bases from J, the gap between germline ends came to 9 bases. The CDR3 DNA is TGTGCCAGTAGTATAGATAGGCAGTATAGCAATCAGCCCCAGCATTTT. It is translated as CASSIDRQYSNQPQHF. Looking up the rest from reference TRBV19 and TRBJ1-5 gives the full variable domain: DGGITQSPKYLFRKEGQNVTLSCEQNLNHDAMYWYRQDPGQGLRLIYYSQIVNDFQKGDIAEGYSVSREKKESFPLTVTSAQKNPTAFYLCASSIDRQYSNQPQHFGDGTRLSIL.

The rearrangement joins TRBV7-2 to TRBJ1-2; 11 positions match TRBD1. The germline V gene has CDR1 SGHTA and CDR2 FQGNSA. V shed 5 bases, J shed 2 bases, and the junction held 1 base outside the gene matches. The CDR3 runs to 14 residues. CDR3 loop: CASSRTGGNYGYTF. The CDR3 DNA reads TGTGCCAGCAGCCGGACAGGGGGCAACTATGGCTACACCTTC.

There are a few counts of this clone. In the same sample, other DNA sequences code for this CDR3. As DNA, the CDR3 is TGTGCCAGCAGTGAAGCGCTTGCAACCGGGGGGGCCCGGGGGTACGAGCAGTACTTC. This encodes CASSEALATGGARGYEQYF. The rearrangement uses TRBV6-1 and TRBJ2-7, with 8 positions matching TRBD2. Per germline, CDR1 MNHNS and CDR2 SASEGT. J lost 4 bases, V lost 0 bases, and 17 bases had no gene match. This CDR3 is built from 19 residues.

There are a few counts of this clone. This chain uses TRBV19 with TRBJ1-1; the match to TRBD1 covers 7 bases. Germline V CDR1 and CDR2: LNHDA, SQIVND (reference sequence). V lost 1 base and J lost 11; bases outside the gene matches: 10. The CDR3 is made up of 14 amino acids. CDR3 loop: CASSIVGTAFEAFF. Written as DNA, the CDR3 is TGTGCCAGTAGTATAGTTGGGACAGCTTTTGAGGCTTTCTTT. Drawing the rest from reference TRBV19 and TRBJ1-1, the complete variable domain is DGGITQSPKYLFRKEGQNVTLSCEQNLNHDAMYWYRQDPGQGLRLIYYSQIVNDFQKGDIAEGYSVSREKKESFPLTVTSAQKNPTAFYLCASSIVGTAFEAFFGQGTRLTVV.

The CDR3: CASRLSFGGNEQFF. The CDR3 coding sequence is TGTGCCAGCAGACTCTCTTTTGGAGGCAATGAGCAGTTCTTC. This chain uses TRBV2 with TRBJ2-1; maybe TRBD2 (5 bases). Between the trimmed V and J ends, which lost 6 bases and 6 bases, there was a span of 15 bases. The CDR3 runs 14 residues. The V gene's germline CDR1 is SNHLY and CDR2 FYNNEI.

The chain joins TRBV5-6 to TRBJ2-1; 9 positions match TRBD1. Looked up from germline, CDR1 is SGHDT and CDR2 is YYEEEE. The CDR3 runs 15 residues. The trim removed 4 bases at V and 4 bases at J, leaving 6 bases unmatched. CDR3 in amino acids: CASSLGTGTYNEQFF. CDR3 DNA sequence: TGTGCCAGCAGCCTAGGGACAGGGACATACAATGAGCAGTTCTTC.

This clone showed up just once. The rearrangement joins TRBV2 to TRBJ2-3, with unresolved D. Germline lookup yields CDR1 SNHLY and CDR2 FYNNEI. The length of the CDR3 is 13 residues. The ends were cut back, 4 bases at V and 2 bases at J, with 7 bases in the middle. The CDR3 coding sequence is TGTGCCAGCAGTGGTTCGAACACAGATACGCAGTATTTT. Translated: CASSGSNTDTQYF.

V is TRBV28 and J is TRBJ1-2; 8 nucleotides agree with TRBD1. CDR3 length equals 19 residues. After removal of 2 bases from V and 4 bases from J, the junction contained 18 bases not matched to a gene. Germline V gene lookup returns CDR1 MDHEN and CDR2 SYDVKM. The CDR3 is CASSLEGNWQGAFGYGYTF. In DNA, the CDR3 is TGTGCCAGCAGTTTAGAAGGAAACTGGCAGGGGGCCTTTGGCTATGGCTACACCTTC.

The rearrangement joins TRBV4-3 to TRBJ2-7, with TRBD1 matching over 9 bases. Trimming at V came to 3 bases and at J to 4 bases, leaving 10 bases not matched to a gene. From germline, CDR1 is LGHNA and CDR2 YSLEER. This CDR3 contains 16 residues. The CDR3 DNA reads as TGCGCCAGCAGCCACAGGTCGGGACAGGGTTTATACGAGCAGTACTTC. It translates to CASSHRSGQGLYEQYF.

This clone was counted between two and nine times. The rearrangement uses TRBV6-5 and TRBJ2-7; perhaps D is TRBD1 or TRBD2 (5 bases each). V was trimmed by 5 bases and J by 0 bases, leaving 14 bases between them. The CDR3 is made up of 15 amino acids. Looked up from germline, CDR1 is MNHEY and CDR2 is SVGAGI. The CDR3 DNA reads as TGTGCCAGCAGTCCCCGAGGGGAAAGCTCCTACGAGCAGTACTTC. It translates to CASSPRGESSYEQYF.

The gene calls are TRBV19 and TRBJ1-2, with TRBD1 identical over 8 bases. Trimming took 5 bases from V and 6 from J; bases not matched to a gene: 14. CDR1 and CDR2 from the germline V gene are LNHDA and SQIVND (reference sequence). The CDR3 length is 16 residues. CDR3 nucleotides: TGTGCCAGTAGTGGATACCCAGGGGGCCCTAGAGATGGCTACACCTTC. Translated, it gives CASSGYPGGPRDGYTF.

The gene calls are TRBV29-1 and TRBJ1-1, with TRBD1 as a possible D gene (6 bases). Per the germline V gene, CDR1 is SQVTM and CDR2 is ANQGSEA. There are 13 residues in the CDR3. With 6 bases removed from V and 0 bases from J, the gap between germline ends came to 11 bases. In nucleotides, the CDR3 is TGCAGCGTCAACAGGGAAATGAACACTGAAGCTTTCTTT. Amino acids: CSVNREMNTEAFF.

CDR3 in DNA: TGTGCCAGCAGTTACACGACTAGTGGGTACAATGAGCAGTTCTTC. This encodes CASSYTTSGYNEQFF. The V and J genes are TRBV6-5 and TRBJ2-1; TRBD2 might be the D (6 bases). The germline gives CDR1 MNHEY, CDR2 SVGAGI. Trimming stripped 2 bases from V and 4 bases from J, with 12 bases between. This CDR3 has 15 amino acids.

The CDR3 protein is CASSLDRGSTEQFF. The CDR3 region has the DNA TGTGCCAGCAGCTTAGACAGGGGAAGTACTGAGCAGTTCTTC. This chain connects TRBV7-2 to TRBJ2-1; 7 nucleotides align to TRBD1. V was pared by 1 base and J by 9 bases, with 6 bases of the junction left unmatched. Germline lookup yields CDR1 SGHTA and CDR2 FQGNSA. The CDR3 is 14 amino acids.

The CDR3 spells CASSFRTSGRRGELFF. As DNA, the CDR3 is TGTGCCAGCAGTTTCAGGACTAGCGGGAGAAGGGGGGAGCTGTTTTTT. This chain connects TRBV28 to TRBJ2-2; 13 nucleotides match TRBD2. The V and J ends lost 3 bases and 8 bases, in that order; junction bases with no gene match: 6. Germline V gives CDR1 MDHEN, CDR2 SYDVKM. The CDR3 has 16 residues.

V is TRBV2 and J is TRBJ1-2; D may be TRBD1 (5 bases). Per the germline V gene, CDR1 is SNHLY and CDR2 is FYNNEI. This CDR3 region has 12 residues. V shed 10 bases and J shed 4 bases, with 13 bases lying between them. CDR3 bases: TGTGCCACCTCGGGACGGACCTATGGCTACACCTTC. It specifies CATSGRTYGYTF.